The 17 T cell receptor beta chains in this list originate from one sample, sequenced in a study of response to subunit inactivated influenza vaccine. TCRdb redid the calling of the RT-PCR reads with MiXCR, one entry per CDR3 protein. The sample yields 430,000 or so distinct CDR3 sequences, approximately 10% seen once. The sequenced sample was PBMCs from blood, obtained about 40 days after vaccination. Receptor source: a man aged 45-65 years who received an inactivated influenza vaccine.

Regarding this clonotype: A junction end diverges from the germline sequence, so it may reflect a read error. The V gene is TRBV2, the J gene TRBJ1-5; D is unresolved. CDR3 size: 13 residues. The germline CDR1 and CDR2 sequences are SNHLY and FYNNEI. CDR3 bases: TGTGCCAGCAGGACGCTTCCTTATCACCCCCAGCATTTT. It is translated as CASRTLPYHPQHF.

This clonotype was seen repeatedly, ten times or more. The chain couples TRBV7-2 to TRBJ2-7; possible D gene TRBD2, 5 bases. The V gene's germline CDR1 is SGHTA and CDR2 FQGNSA. Trimming took off 5 bases at V and 1 base at J, with 12 bases between the two ends. CDR3 size: 14 residues. Here the CDR3 reads CASSGGLVSYEQYF. The CDR3 nucleotides read TGTGCCAGCAGCGGAGGTTTAGTGTCCTACGAGCAGTACTTC.

This clonotype occurred a few times. V and J are TRBV3-1 and TRBJ2-2; TRBD2 might be the D (6 bases). Germline loops: CDR1 LGHDT, CDR2 YNNKEL (reference sequence). Trimming cost V 4 bases and J 3 bases, with 15 bases left between them. The CDR3 totals 16 residues. The CDR3 nucleotides are TGTGCCAGCAGCCCCTACCTCAGGGAGGACACCGGGGAGCTGTTTTTT. Its translation is CASSPYLREDTGELFF.

The rearrangement joins TRBV5-5 to TRBJ2-1; D perhaps matches TRBD1 (5 bases). Germline values: CDR1 SGHKS, CDR2 YYEKEE (reference sequence). V was pared by 3 bases and J by 4 bases, with 17 bases between. This CDR3 has 16 amino acids. The CDR3 region is CASSSLGRVDYNEQFF. CDR3 DNA: TGTGCCAGCAGCTCTCTAGGCAGGGTTGATTACAATGAGCAGTTCTTC. Variable domain in full (rest from reference TRBV5-5 and TRBJ2-1): DAGVTQSPTHLIKTRGQQVTLRCSPISGHKSVSWYQQVLGQGPQFIFQYYEKEERGRGNFPDRFSARQFPNYSSELNVNALLLGDSALYLCASSSLGRVDYNEQFFGPGTRLTVL.

This rearrangement joins TRBV29-1 to TRBJ1-4; no reliable D call. Germline loops: CDR1 SQVTM, CDR2 ANQGSEA. The CDR3 length is 12 residues. V gave up 4 bases and J gave up 5 bases, with 8 bases separating them. CDR3: CSVVLLNEKLFF. In nucleotides, the CDR3 is TGCAGCGTTGTACTACTAAATGAAAAACTGTTTTTT.

This chain links TRBV4-2 with TRBJ2-5; 7 bases align to TRBD2. Germline CDR1 and CDR2: LGHNA and YNFKEQ. The length of the CDR3 is 15 residues. V trimming: 2 bases; J trimming: 5 bases; junction bases outside the gene matches: 8. CDR3 region: CASSQRRGSAETQYF. CDR3 nucleotide sequence: TGTGCCAGCAGCCAACGGCGCGGGAGTGCGGAGACCCAGTACTTC.

Many counts were recorded for this clonotype. The J gene is TRBJ1-5, the V gene TRBV12-3 or TRBV12-4; D uncertain. Between the trimmed V and J ends, which lost 2 bases and 9 bases, there was a span of 11 bases. This CDR3 is 13 amino acids long. The CDR3 protein is CASSLSQAGPQHF. DNA of the CDR3: TGTGCCAGCAGTTTAAGTCAGGCGGGGCCCCAGCATTTT.

The chain couples TRBV12-3 or TRBV12-4 to TRBJ2-5; TRBD2 matches 8 bases. The length of the CDR3 is 13 residues. V gave up 6 bases and J gave up 5 bases; unmatched junction bases: 5. The DNA of the CDR3 is TGTGCCAGCAGGATTAGCGGGGAGGAGACCCAGTACTTC. Residues: CASRISGEETQYF.

This clonotype occurred a few times. The genes are TRBV20-1 and TRBJ2-3, with 9 bases that match TRBD2. CDR3 length: 16 amino acids. V shed 0 bases and J 0 bases; nucleotides not matched to a gene: 4. Germline V gene data show CDR1 as DFQATT and CDR2 as SNEGSKA (reference sequence). The CDR3 here is CSARDPLAGSTDTQYF. CDR3 coding DNA: TGCAGTGCTAGAGATCCCCTAGCGGGAAGCACAGATACGCAGTATTTT.

The chain employs TRBV4-3 and TRBJ1-3; D is undetermined. Trimming took 0 bases from V and 0 from J, leaving 12 bases between them. This CDR3 is 17 amino acids long. From germline, CDR1 is LGHNA and CDR2 YSLEER. The CDR3 is CASSQDTPGYSGNTIYF. CDR3 DNA sequence: TGCGCCAGCAGCCAAGATACCCCCGGATACTCTGGAAACACCATATATTTT.

This clonotype was counted at least ten times. The chain carries TRBV29-1 and TRBJ1-5; 10 bases match TRBD1. This CDR3 contains 14 residues. V gave up 6 bases and J gave up 2 bases; unmatched junction bases: 4. Germline loops: CDR1 SQVTM, CDR2 ANQGSEA. The CDR3 protein is CSVWDRGGNQPQHF. For the CDR3, the DNA is TGCAGCGTATGGGACAGGGGTGGCAATCAGCCCCAGCATTTT.

The gene calls are TRBV3-1 and TRBJ2-5; the D is unclear. V was cut by 0 bases and J by 1 base, with 12 bases left in between. CDR1 is LGHDT, CDR2 YNNKEL, per germline (reference sequence). This CDR3 contains 16 residues. DNA for the CDR3: TGTGCCAGCAGCCAAGATGAGTACAGATCCCAAGAGACCCAGTACTTC. This codes for CASSQDEYRSQETQYF.

This clonotype was seen repeatedly, ten times or more. V is TRBV7-8 and J is TRBJ2-1, with 9 bases fitting TRBD1. CDR1 is SGHVS and CDR2 is FQNEAQ in the germline V gene. The CDR3 loop spans 15 amino acids. V was clipped by 2 bases and J by 5 bases; unmatched bases: 4. The CDR3 protein is CASSLRDRADNEQFF. CDR3 in DNA: TGTGCCAGCAGCTTACGGGACAGGGCTGACAATGAGCAGTTCTTC.

This clonotype was picked up a small number of times. J is TRBJ1-5 and V is TRBV12-3 or TRBV12-4; maybe TRBD1 (5 bases). V dropped 6 bases and J dropped 2 bases, with 11 bases sitting between them. The CDR3 covers 14 residues. CDR3: CASSQGAGNQPQHF. As DNA, the CDR3 is TGTGCCAGCAGCCAGGGTGCGGGCAATCAGCCCCAGCATTTT.

In its sample, this clonotype was seen many times. DNA of the CDR3: TGTGCCACACGACAGGGAATAACGGACGAGCAGTACTTC. This gives the protein CATRQGITDEQYF. The V call is TRBV10-3, the J call TRBJ2-7; TRBD1 aligns across 7 bases. Germline CDR1 reads ENHRY; CDR2 reads SYGVKD. This CDR3 has 13 residues. Trimming at V came to 10 bases and at J to 5 bases, leaving 11 bases not matched to a gene.

The table lists this clonotype with a few counts. V is TRBV10-3 and J is TRBJ2-2, with D uncertain. V was clipped by 7 bases and J by 2 bases, with 8 bases between them. Germline V lookup: CDR1 ENHRY, CDR2 SYGVKD. The CDR3 length is 13 residues. As DNA, the CDR3 is TGTGCCATCACAGTAACAAACACCGGGGAGCTGTTTTTT. Its protein is CAITVTNTGELFF.

The chain has TRBV12-3 or TRBV12-4 and TRBJ1-2; D perhaps matches TRBD1 (6 bases). The length of the CDR3 is 13 residues. The V gene lost 2 bases and the J gene lost 6 bases, with 10 bases spanning the gap. The CDR3: CASSLRAGDGYTF. CDR3 nucleotides: TGTGCCAGCAGTTTAAGGGCAGGGGATGGCTACACCTTC.